The present T cell receptor beta chain was sequenced within a study of T cell responses to AZD1222 COVID-19 vaccine. The protocol was immunoSEQ multiplex PCR, while the TCRdb copy is restricted to in-frame clones and leaves out a portion. The sample carries nearly 110,000 clones, roughly 90% recorded once. The CDR3 is 14 amino acids. The V gene's germline CDR1 is LGHDT and CDR2 YNNKEL (reference sequence). V gave up 1 base and J gave up 2 bases, with 8 bases separating them. The sample was peripheral blood, taken on day 0 of AZD1222 vaccination. The chain combines TRBV3-1 (or the pseudogene TRBV3-2) with TRBJ1-2; D not resolved. This TCR came from an adult in good health. The CDR3 loop is CASSQGPGNYGYTF. The CDR3 DNA reads as TGTGCCAGCAGCCAAGGTCCGGGGAACTATGGCTACACCTTC.